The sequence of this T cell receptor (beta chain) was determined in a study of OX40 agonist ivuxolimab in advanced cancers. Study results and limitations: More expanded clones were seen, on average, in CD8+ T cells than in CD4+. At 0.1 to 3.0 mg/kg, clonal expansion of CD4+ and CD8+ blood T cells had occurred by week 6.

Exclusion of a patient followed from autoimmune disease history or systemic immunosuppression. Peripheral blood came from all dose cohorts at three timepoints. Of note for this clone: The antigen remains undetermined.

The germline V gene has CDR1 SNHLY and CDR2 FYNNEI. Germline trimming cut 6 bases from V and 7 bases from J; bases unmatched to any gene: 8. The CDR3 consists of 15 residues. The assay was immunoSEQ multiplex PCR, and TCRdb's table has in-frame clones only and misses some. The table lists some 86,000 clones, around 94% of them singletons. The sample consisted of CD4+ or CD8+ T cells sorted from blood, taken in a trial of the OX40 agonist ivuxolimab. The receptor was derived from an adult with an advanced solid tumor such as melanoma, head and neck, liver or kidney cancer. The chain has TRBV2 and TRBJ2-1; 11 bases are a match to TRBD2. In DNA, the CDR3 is TGTGCCAGCAGGCTAACTAGCGGGAGTGGAAATGAGCAGTTCTTC. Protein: CASRLTSGSGNEQFF.